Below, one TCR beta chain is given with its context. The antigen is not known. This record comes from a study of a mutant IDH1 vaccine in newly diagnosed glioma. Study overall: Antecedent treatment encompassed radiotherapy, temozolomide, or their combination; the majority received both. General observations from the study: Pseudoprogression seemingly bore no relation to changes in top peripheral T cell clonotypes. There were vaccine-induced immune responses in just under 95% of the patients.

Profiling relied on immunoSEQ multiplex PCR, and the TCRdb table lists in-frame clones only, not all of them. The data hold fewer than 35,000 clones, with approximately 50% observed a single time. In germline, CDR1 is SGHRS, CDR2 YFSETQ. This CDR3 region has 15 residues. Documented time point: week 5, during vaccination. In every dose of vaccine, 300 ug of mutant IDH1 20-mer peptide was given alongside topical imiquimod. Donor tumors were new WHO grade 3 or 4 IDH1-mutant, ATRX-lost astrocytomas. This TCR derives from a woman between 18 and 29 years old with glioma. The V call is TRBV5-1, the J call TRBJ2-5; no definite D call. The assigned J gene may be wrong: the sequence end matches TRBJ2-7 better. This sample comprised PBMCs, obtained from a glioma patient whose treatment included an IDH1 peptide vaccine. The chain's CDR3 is CASSWLSGEIYEQYF. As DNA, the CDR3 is TGCGCCAGCAGCTGGTTGTCAGGAGAAATTTACGAGCAGTACTTC.